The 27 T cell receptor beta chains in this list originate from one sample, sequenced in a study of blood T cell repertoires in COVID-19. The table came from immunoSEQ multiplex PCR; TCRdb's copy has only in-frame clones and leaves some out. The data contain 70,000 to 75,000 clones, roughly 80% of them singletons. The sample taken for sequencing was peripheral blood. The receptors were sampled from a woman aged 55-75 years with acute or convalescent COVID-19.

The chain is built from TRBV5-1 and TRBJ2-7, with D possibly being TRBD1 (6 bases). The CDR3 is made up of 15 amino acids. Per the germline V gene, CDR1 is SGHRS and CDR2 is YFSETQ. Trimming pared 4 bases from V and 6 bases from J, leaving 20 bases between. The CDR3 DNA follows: TGCGCCAGCAGCCAGGCGGTGGACAGCACGTCCGAGCAGTACTTC. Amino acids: CASSQAVDSTSEQYF.

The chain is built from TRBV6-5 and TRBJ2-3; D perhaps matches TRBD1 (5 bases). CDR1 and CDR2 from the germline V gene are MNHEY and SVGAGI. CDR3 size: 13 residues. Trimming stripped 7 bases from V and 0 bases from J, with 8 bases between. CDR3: CASTRVSTDTQYF. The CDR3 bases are TGTGCCAGCACCAGGGTCAGCACAGATACGCAGTATTTT.

The CDR3 sequence is CASSQERGNQPQHF. The DNA for the CDR3 is TGCGCCAGCAGCCAAGAGAGGGGCAATCAGCCCCAGCATTTT. The chain carries TRBV4-1 and TRBJ1-5; D gene uncertain. CDR1 and CDR2 (germline): MGHRA, YSYEKL. This CDR3 spans 14 amino acids. V lost 0 bases and J lost 2, with 5 bases in between.

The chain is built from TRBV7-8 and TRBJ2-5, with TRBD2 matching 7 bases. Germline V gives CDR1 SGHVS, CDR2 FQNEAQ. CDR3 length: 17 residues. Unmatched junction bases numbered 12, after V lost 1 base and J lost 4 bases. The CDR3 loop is CASSLVGSGRGSETQYF. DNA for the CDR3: TGTGCCAGCAGCTTAGTAGGTTCGGGGAGGGGCTCAGAGACCCAGTACTTC. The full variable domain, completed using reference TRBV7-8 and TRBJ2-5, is GAGVSQSPRYKVAKRGQDVALRCDPISGHVSLFWYQQALGQGPEFLTYFQNEAQLDKSGLPSDRFFAERPEGSVSTLKIQRTQQEDSAVYLCASSLVGSGRGSETQYFGPGTRLLVL.

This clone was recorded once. CDR3 coding DNA: TGTGCCAGCAGCCGGACAGTGAGCTCTGGAAACACCATATATTTT. It translates to CASSRTVSSGNTIYF. V is TRBV6-5 and J is TRBJ1-3; TRBD1 might be the D (6 bases). This CDR3 spans 15 amino acids. Looked up from germline, CDR1 is MNHEY and CDR2 is SVGAGI. V was cut by 6 bases and J by 0 bases, with 12 bases left in between.

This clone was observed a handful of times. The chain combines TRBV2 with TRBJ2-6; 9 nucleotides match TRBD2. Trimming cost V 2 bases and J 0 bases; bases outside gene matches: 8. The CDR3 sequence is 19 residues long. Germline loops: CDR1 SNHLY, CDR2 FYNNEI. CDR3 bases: TGTGCCAGCAGTGAACCTCCGGGACTAGCTTTCTCTGGGGCCAACGTCCTGACTTTC. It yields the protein CASSEPPGLAFSGANVLTF.

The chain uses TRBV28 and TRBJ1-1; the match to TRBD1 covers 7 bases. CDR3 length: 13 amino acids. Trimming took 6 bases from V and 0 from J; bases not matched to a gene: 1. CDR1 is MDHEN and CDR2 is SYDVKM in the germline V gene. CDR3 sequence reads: CASRTGMNTEAFF. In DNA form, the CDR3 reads TGTGCCAGCAGGACAGGGATGAACACTGAAGCTTTCTTT. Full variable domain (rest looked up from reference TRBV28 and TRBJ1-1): DVKVTQSSRYLVKRTGEKVFLECVQDMDHENMFWYRQDPGLGLRLIYFSYDVKMKEKGDIPEGYSVSREKKERFSLILESASTNQTSMYLCASRTGMNTEAFFGQGTRLTVV.

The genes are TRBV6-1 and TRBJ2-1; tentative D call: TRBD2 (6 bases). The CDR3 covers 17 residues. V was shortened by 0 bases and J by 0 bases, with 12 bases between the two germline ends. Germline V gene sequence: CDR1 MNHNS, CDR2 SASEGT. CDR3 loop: CASSEAAIAASYNEQFF. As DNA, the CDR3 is TGTGCCAGCAGTGAAGCGGCGATAGCGGCCTCCTACAATGAGCAGTTCTTC.

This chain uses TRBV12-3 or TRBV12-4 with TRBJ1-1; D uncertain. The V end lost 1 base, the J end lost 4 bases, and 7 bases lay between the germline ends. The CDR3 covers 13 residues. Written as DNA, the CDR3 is TGTGCCAGCAGTTTAGTCGAGGGCACTGAAGCTTTCTTT. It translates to CASSLVEGTEAFF.

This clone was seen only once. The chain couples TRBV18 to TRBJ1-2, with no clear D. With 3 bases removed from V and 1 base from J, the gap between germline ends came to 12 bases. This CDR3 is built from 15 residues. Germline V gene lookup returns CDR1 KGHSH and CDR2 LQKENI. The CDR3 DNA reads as TGTGCCAGCTCACCGGCGGTTATTTTTAACTATGGCTACACCTTC. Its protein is CASSPAVIFNYGYTF.

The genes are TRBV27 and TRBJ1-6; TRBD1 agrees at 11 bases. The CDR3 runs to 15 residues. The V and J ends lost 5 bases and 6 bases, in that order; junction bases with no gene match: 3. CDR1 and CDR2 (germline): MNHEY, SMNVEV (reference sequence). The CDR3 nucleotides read TGTGCCAGCAGTACTGGGACAGGGGGTAATTCACCCCTCCACTTT. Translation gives CASSTGTGGNSPLHF.

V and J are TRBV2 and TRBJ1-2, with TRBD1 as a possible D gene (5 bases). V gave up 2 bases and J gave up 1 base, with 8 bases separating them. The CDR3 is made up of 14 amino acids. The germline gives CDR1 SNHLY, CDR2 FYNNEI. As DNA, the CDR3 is TGTGCCAGCAGTGAATGGCAGGGTAACTATGGCTACACCTTC. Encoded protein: CASSEWQGNYGYTF.

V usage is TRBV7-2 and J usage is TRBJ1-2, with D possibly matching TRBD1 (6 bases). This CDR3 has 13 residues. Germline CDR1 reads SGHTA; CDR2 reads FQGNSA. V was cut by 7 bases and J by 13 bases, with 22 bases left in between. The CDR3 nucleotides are TGTGCCAGCACCCTGAAGGGGGGGTATTGGGTCACCTTC. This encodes CASTLKGGYWVTF. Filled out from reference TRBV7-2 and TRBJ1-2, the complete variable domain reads GAGVSQSPSNKVTEKGKDVELRCDPISGHTALYWYRQSLGQGLEFLIYFQGNSAPDKSGLPSDRFSAERTGGSVSTLTIQRTQQEDSAVYLCASTLKGGYWVTFGSGTRLTVV.

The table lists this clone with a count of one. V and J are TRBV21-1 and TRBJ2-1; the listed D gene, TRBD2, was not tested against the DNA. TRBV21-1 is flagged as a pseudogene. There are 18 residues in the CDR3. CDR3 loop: CASSKELAGSNYYNEQFF. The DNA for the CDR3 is TGTGCCAGCAGCAAAGAACTAGCGGGGTCCAATTATTACAATGAGCAGTTCTTC.

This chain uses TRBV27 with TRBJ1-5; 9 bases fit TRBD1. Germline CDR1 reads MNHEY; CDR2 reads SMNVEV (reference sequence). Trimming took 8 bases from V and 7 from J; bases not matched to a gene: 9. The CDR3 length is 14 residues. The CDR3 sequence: CASANTGGQQPQHF. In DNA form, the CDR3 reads TGTGCCAGCGCGAATACAGGGGGCCAGCAGCCCCAGCATTTT.

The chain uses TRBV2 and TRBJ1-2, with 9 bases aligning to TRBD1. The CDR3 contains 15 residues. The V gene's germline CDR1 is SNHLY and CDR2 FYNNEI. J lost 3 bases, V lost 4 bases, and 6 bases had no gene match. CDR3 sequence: CASSAGRTGDYGYTF. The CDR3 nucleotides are TGTGCCAGCAGTGCAGGACGGACAGGGGACTATGGCTACACCTTC.

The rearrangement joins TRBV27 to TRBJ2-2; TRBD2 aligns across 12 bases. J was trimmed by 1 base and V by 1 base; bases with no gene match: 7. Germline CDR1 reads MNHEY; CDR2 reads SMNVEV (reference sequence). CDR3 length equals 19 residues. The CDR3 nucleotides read TGTGCCAGCAGTTTATACCCCCTAGCGGGAGGGATGAACACCGGGGAGCTGTTTTTT. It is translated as CASSLYPLAGGMNTGELFF.

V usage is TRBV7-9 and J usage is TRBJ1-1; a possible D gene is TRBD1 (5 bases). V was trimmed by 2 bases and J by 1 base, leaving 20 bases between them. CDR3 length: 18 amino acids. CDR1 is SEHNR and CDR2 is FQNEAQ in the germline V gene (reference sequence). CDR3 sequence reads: CASSLNPSPGGKNTEAFF. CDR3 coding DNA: TGTGCCAGCAGCTTAAATCCCAGTCCGGGGGGGAAGAACACTGAAGCTTTCTTT.

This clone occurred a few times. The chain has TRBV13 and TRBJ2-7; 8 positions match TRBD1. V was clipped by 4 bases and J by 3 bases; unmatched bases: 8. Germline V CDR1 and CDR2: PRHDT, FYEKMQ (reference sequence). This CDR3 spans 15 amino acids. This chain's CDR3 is CASSSRQGINYEQYF. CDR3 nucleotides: TGTGCCAGCAGCTCCAGACAGGGGATAAACTACGAGCAGTACTTC.

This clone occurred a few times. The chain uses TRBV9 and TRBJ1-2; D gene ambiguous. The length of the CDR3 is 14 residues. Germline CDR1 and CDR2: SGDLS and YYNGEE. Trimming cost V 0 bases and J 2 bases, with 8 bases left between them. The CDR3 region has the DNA TGTGCCAGCAGCGTAGGGTACGGGAACTATGGCTACACCTTC. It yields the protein CASSVGYGNYGYTF.

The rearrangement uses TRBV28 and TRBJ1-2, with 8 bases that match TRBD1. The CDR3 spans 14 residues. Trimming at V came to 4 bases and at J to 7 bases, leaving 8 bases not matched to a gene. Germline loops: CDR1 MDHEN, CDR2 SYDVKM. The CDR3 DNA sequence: TGTGCCAGCAGTTCCTTCACAGGGGGAGGTGGCTACACCTTC. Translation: CASSSFTGGGGYTF.

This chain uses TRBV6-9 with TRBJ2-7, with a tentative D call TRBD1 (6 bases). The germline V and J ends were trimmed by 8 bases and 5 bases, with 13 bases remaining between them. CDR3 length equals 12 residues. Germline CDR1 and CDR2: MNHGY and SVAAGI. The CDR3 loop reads CASFPGDHEQYF. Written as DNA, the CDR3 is TGTGCCAGCTTCCCAGGGGACCACGAGCAGTACTTC.

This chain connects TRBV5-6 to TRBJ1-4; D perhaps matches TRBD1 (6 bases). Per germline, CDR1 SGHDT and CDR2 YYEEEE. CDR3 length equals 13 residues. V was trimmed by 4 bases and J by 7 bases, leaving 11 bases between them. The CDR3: CASSRRGGEKLFF. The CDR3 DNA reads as TGTGCCAGCAGCCGAAGGGGGGGTGAAAAACTGTTTTTT.

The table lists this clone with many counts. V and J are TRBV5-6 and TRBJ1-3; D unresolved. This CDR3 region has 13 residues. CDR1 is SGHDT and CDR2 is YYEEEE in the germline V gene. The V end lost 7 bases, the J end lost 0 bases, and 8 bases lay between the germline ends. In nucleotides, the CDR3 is TGTGCCAGCGGACTAAGCTCTGGAAACACCATATATTTT. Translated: CASGLSSGNTIYF. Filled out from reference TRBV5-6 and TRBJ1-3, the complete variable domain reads DAGVTQSPTHLIKTRGQQVTLRCSPKSGHDTVSWYQQALGQGPQFIFQYYEEEERQRGNFPDRFSGHQFPNYSSELNVNALLLGDSALYLCASGLSSGNTIYFGEGSWLTVV.

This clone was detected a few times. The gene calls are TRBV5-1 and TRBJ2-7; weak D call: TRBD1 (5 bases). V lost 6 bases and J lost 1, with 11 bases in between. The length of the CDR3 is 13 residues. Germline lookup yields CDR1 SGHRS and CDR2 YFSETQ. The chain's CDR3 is CASIPPGSYEQYF. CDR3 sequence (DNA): TGCGCCAGCATCCCCCCAGGGTCCTACGAGCAGTACTTC. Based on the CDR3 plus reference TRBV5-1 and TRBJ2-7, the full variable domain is KAGVTQTPRYLIKTRGQQVTLSCSPISGHRSVSWYQQTPGQGLQFLFEYFSETQRNKGNFPGRFSGRQFSNSRSEMNVSTLELGDSALYLCASIPPGSYEQYFGPGTRLTVT.

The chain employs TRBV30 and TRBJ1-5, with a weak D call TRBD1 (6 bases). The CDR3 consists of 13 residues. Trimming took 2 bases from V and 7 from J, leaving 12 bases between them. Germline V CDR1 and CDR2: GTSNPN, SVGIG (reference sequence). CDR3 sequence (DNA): TGTGCCTGGAGTCAGGGGTTTAGCCAGCCCCAGCATTTT. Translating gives CAWSQGFSQPQHF.

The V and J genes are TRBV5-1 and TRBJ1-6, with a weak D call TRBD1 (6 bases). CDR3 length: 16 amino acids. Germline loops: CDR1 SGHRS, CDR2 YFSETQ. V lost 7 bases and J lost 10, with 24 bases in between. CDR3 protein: CASAVTRTELGSPLHF. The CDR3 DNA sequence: TGCGCCAGCGCCGTGACCCGGACAGAGTTGGGGTCACCCCTCCACTTT.